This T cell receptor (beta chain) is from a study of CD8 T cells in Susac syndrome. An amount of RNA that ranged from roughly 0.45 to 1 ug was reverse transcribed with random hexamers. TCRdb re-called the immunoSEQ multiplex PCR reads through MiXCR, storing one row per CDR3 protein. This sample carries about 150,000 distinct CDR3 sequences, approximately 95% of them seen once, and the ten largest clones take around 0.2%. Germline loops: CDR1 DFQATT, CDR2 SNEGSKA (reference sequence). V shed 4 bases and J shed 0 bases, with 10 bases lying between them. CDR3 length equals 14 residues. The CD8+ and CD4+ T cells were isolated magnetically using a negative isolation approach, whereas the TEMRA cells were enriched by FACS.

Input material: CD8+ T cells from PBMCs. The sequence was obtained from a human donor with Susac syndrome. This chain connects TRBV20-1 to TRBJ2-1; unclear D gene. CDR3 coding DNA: TGCAGTGCTATGGGTCAAAGCTCCTACAATGAGCAGTTCTTC. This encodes CSAMGQSSYNEQFF.